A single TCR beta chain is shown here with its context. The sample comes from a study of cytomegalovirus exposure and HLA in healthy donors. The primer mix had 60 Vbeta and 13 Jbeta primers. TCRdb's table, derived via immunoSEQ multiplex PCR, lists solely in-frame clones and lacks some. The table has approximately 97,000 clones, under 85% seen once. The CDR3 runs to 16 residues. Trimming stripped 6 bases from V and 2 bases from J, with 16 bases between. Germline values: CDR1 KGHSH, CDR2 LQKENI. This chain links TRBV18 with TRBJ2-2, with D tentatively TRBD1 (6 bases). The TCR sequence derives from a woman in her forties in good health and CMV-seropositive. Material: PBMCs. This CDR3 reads CASSQTGTLNTGELFF. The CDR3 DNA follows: TGTGCCAGCTCCCAAACCGGGACACTCAACACCGGGGAGCTGTTTTTT.